This T cell receptor (beta chain) was observed in a study of blood T cell repertoires in COVID-19. Study-wide context: Spain, Italy and the United States supplied samples that represented acute and convalescent COVID-19.

As handled by the study authors: By means of reference gene primer amplification, nucleated cell counts were estimated. Measured with immunoSEQ multiplex PCR; TCRdb has only the in-frame clones, and not every one. Clone size and V and J calls were adopted from that table, with D and trimming inferred from the DNA. The sample records about 70,000 clones, nearly 90% being singletons. This clone was detected only once. CDR1 and CDR2 (germline): SQVTM, ANQGSEA. The CDR3 loop spans 13 amino acids. The germline V and J ends were trimmed by 5 bases and 2 bases, with 11 bases remaining between them. This sequence joins TRBV29-1 and TRBJ2-3; the D gene is possibly TRBD2 (6 bases). Sequenced material: peripheral blood. This sequence originates from a man aged 55 to 69 with acute or convalescent COVID-19. The CDR3 region is CSVQAGLTDTQYF. The CDR3, as DNA: TGCAGCGTTCAGGCGGGACTCACAGATACGCAGTATTTT.